This is a list of T cell receptor beta chains from one sample in a study of OX40 agonist ivuxolimab in advanced cancers. Method: immunoSEQ multiplex PCR; TCRdb's copy keeps in-frame clones and lacks some. The sample includes around 99,000 clones, 90% of them seen just once. This specimen consisted of CD4+ or CD8+ T cells sorted from blood, obtained in a trial of the OX40 agonist ivuxolimab. All receptors come from an adult with an advanced solid tumor such as melanoma, head and neck, liver or kidney cancer. CDR3s include the opening cysteine and the closing phenylalanine or tryptophan. D genes are given only for firm matches. Clone size is shown for a subset of rows, as once, few, many or a class of expanded clone.

abundance: -; j_gene: TRBJ2-1; d_gene: TRBD2; v_gene: TRBV18; CDR3nt: TGTGCCAGCTCGGTAAAAGCGGGAGTGAAGTTCTTC; CDR3aa: CASSVKAGVKFF
abundance: -; j_gene: TRBJ2-5; d_gene: -; v_gene: TRBV15; CDR3nt: TGTGCCGCCGCCAAGGGACCGCGGGAGACCCAGTACTTC; CDR3aa: CAAAKGPRETQYF
abundance: -; j_gene: TRBJ1-1; d_gene: -; v_gene: TRBV14; CDR3nt: TGTGCCAGCAGCCAAGAATTGCAGGGAACTGAAGCTTTCTTT; CDR3aa: CASSQELQGTEAFF
abundance: -; j_gene: TRBJ2-6; d_gene: TRBD2; v_gene: TRBV12-5; CDR3nt: TGTGCTAGTGGTCCAAAACACCAAGCCGGGACTAGGATTTCTGGGGCCAACGTCCTGACTTTC; CDR3aa: CASGPKHQAGTRISGANVLTF
abundance: -; j_gene: TRBJ1-2; d_gene: -; v_gene: TRBV28; CDR3nt: TGTGCCAGCGGACTGTCAAACCCCGGTGGCTACACCTTC; CDR3aa: CASGLSNPGGYTF
abundance: -; j_gene: TRBJ1-4; d_gene: -; v_gene: TRBV30; CDR3nt: TGTGCCTGGGCTAGGGGAGTCCGTGAAAAACTGTTTTTT; CDR3aa: CAWARGVREKLFF
abundance: -; j_gene: TRBJ2-2; d_gene: TRBD2; v_gene: TRBV5-1; CDR3nt: TGCGCCAGCAGCTTGGGGCTAGCGGGAGGGCCCGGAACCGGGGAGCTGTTTTTT; CDR3aa: CASSLGLAGGPGTGELFF
abundance: -; j_gene: TRBJ1-1; d_gene: TRBD1; v_gene: TRBV29-1; CDR3nt: TGCAGCGCTCAGGGGGCAGGGGCGAACACTGAAGCTTTCTTT; CDR3aa: CSAQGAGANTEAFF
abundance: -; j_gene: TRBJ2-7; d_gene: TRBD1; v_gene: TRBV6-5; CDR3nt: TGTGCCAGCAGCCCGGGACAGTGGGCCTACGAGCAGTACTTC; CDR3aa: CASSPGQWAYEQYF
abundance: -; j_gene: TRBJ2-7; d_gene: -; v_gene: TRBV11-1; CDR3nt: TGTGCCAGCAGCTTAAGGTCCTACGAGCAGTACTTC; CDR3aa: CASSLRSYEQYF
abundance: -; j_gene: TRBJ2-7; d_gene: -; v_gene: TRBV6-9; CDR3nt: TGTGCCAGCAGTTACAACAACAGGGTCGGCGAGCAGTACTTC; CDR3aa: CASSYNNRVGEQYF
abundance: -; j_gene: TRBJ2-5; d_gene: -; v_gene: TRBV5-1; CDR3nt: TGCGCCAGCAGCCCTGGAGGGGTACAAGAGACCCAGTACTTC; CDR3aa: CASSPGGVQETQYF
abundance: once; j_gene: TRBJ1-3; d_gene: -; v_gene: TRBV28; CDR3nt: TGTGCCAGCACCGGGACCTCTGGAAACACCATATATTTT; CDR3aa: CASTGTSGNTIYF
abundance: -; j_gene: TRBJ1-5; d_gene: -; v_gene: TRBV5-1; CDR3nt: TGCGCCAGCAGCCCATCCTGGAATAGCAATCAGCCCCAGCATTTT; CDR3aa: CASSPSWNSNQPQHF
abundance: few; j_gene: TRBJ2-1; d_gene: TRBD2; v_gene: TRBV5-1; CDR3nt: TGCGCCAGCAGCTTGGTACTAGCGGGGGGCCGGAGCTCCTACAATGAGCAGTTCTTC; CDR3aa: CASSLVLAGGRSSYNEQFF
abundance: -; j_gene: TRBJ1-6; d_gene: -; v_gene: TRBV15; CDR3nt: TGTGCCACCGGTGGACCGGCGGGCCCCTCCTTAACACCCCTCCACTTT; CDR3aa: CATGGPAGPSLTPLHF
abundance: -; j_gene: TRBJ2-3; d_gene: TRBD2; v_gene: TRBV6-6; CDR3nt: TGTGCCAGCAGTTCAAACCTAGCGGCTGGGTCGGATACGCAGTATTTT; CDR3aa: CASSSNLAAGSDTQYF
abundance: -; j_gene: TRBJ2-7; d_gene: TRBD1; v_gene: TRBV18; CDR3nt: TGTGCCAGCTCCCGGGACAGGGTCTACGAGCAGTACTTC; CDR3aa: CASSRDRVYEQYF
abundance: -; j_gene: TRBJ2-1; d_gene: TRBD2; v_gene: TRBV9; CDR3nt: TGTGCCAGCAGCCCCTCGGGACTAGCTTACAATGAGCAGTTCTTC; CDR3aa: CASSPSGLAYNEQFF
abundance: few; j_gene: TRBJ1-4; d_gene: -; v_gene: TRBV5-1; CDR3nt: TGCGCCAGCAGCACTGGGGATTTCGTCAATGAAAAACTGTTTTTT; CDR3aa: CASSTGDFVNEKLFF
abundance: -; j_gene: TRBJ1-2; d_gene: -; v_gene: TRBV15; CDR3nt: TGTGCCACCAGCAGAGGAAAGGGCGGCTATGGCTACACCTTC; CDR3aa: CATSRGKGGYGYTF
abundance: -; j_gene: TRBJ1-5; d_gene: -; v_gene: TRBV19; CDR3nt: TGTGCCACCAAAGGGGGGCAGGCGACTCAGCCCCAGCATTTT; CDR3aa: CATKGGQATQPQHF
abundance: once; j_gene: TRBJ1-5; d_gene: -; v_gene: TRBV4-2; CDR3nt: TGTGCCAGCAGCCAGGGTAGACAGGCCAATCAGCCCCAGCATTTT; CDR3aa: CASSQGRQANQPQHF
abundance: -; j_gene: TRBJ1-3; d_gene: -; v_gene: TRBV4-2; CDR3nt: TGTGCCAGCAGCCAAGATGCAGTCTCTGGAAACACCATATATTTT; CDR3aa: CASSQDAVSGNTIYF
abundance: -; j_gene: TRBJ1-1; d_gene: TRBD1; v_gene: TRBV18; CDR3nt: TGTGCCAGCTCACCAGACGGGACAGGGGACACTGAAGCTTTCTTT; CDR3aa: CASSPDGTGDTEAFF
abundance: -; j_gene: TRBJ1-1; d_gene: TRBD1; v_gene: TRBV6-1; CDR3nt: TGTGCCAGCAGTAAACGACAGGGGCTGAACACTGAAGCTTTCTTT; CDR3aa: CASSKRQGLNTEAFF
abundance: -; j_gene: TRBJ2-7; d_gene: TRBD1; v_gene: TRBV6-5; CDR3nt: TGTGCCAGCAGGCGGACAGGGAGGTTCTCCTACGAGCAGTACTTC; CDR3aa: CASRRTGRFSYEQYF